The clone carrying this T cell receptor (beta chain) is medium-sized by share. What it binds is unknown. Whole-study results and caveats: Tumor-infiltrating Treg TCR alpha and beta sequences overlapped most with tumor naive CD4+ T cells, then blood naive. In terms of TCR gene usage, tumor memory CD4+ T cells clustered together with blood and lymph node memory CD4+ cells, as well as with lymph node naive CD4+ cells.

TCRdb re-derived calls from the multiplex PCR reads in MiXCR, one entry per CDR3 protein. The repertoire holds hundreds of distinct CDR3 sequences, with about a fifth as singletons. Naive CD4+ T cells were purified with Tregs depleted by CD25. The sample was naive CD4+ T cells sorted from blood. Sample subset: naive CD4+ T cells, CD4+CD45RA+CD25-. This sequence was found in a female donor with breast cancer.

This CDR3 is CASSFLTNYGYTF. In DNA, the CDR3 is TGTGCCAGCAGTTTTCTAACTAACTATGGCTACACCTTC. The chain has TRBV12-3 or TRBV12-4 and TRBJ1-2; D is undetermined. With 3 bases removed from V and 0 bases from J, the gap between germline ends came to 5 bases. The CDR3 is 13 amino acids.